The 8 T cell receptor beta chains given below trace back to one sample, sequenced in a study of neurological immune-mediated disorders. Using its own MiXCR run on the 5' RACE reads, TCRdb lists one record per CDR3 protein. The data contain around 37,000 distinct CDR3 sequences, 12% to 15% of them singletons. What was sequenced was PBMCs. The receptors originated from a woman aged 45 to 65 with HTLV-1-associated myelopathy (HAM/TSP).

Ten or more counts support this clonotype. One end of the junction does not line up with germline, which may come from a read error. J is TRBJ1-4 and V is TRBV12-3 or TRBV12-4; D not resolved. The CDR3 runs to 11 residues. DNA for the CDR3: TGTGCCAACAGTTTACGGGAAAAACTGTTTTTT. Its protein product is CANSLREKLFF.

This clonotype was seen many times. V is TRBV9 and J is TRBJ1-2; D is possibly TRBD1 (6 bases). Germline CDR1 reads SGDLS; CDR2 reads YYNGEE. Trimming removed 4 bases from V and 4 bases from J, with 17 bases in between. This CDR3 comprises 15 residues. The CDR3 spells CASSPRLQGFYGYTF. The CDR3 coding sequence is TGTGCCAGCAGCCCCAGACTCCAGGGGTTCTATGGCTACACCTTC.

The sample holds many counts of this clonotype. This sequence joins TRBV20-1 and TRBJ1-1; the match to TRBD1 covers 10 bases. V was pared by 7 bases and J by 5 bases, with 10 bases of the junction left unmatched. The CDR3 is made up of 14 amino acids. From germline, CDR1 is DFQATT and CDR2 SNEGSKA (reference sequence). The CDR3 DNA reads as TGCAGTGTTCCCTTGACAGGGGGCTATACTGAAGCTTTCTTT. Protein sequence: CSVPLTGGYTEAFF.

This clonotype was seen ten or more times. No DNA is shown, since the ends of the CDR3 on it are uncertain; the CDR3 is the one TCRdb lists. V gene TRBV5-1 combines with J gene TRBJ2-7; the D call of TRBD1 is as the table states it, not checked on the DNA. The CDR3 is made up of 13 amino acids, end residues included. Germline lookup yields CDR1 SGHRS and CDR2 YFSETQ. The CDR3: CASSSSTGNEQYV.

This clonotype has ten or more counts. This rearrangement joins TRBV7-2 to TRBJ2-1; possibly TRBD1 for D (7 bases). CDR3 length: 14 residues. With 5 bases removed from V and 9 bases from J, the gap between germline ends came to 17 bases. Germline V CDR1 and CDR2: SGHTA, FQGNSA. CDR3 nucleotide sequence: TGTGCCAGCAGCGGGGGACCCCAGGGGGGTGAGCAGTTCTTC. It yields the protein CASSGGPQGGEQFF.

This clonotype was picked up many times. For the CDR3, the DNA is TGTGCCAGCAGTTTTACGGACAGGAGAACCTACGAGCAGTACTTC. This translates into CASSFTDRRTYEQYF. V and J are TRBV6-5 and TRBJ2-7; 7 positions agree with TRBD1. V lost 4 bases and J lost 2; bases outside the gene matches: 8. Germline loops: CDR1 MNHEY, CDR2 SVGAGI. This CDR3 has 15 residues.

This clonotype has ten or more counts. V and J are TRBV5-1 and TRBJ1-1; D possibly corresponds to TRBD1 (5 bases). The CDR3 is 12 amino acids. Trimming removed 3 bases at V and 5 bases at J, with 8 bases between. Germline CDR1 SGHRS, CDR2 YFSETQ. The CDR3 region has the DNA TGCGCCAGCAGCTCGGGGGGGACTGAAGCTTTCTTT. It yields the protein CASSSGGTEAFF. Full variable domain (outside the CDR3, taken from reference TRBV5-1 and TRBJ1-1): KAGVTQTPRYLIKTRGQQVTLSCSPISGHRSVSWYQQTPGQGLQFLFEYFSETQRNKGNFPGRFSGRQFSNSRSEMNVSTLELGDSALYLCASSSGGTEAFFGQGTRLTVV.

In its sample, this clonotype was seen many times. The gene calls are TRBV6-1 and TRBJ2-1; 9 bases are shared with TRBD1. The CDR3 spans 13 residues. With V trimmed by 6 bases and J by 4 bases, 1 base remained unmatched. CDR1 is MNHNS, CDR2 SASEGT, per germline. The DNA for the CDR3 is TGTGCCAGCAGGGGACAGGGATACAATGAGCAGTTCTTC. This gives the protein CASRGQGYNEQFF.